Each of the 15 T cell receptor beta chains below was sequenced from the same sample in a study of beta chain features in type 1 diabetes. Reverse transcription of all isolated RNA meant that expressed TCRB transcripts were sequenced. Generated by immunoSEQ multiplex PCR, the TCRdb table keeps only in-frame clones and is missing some. The repertoire consists of just over 600,000 clones, with 15% to 18% occurring once and the leading ten covering approximately 0.087%. The sample comprised naive CD4+ T cells from blood. The receptors originated from a man in his late teens or twenties in good health.

The rearrangement uses TRBV18 and TRBJ2-5; D uncertain. Germline CDR1 and CDR2: KGHSH and LQKENI. This CDR3 comprises 16 residues. Trimming cost V 3 bases and J 2 bases, with 16 bases left between them. CDR3 sequence (DNA): TGTGCCAGCTCACCTGGTCAAGGATCTTTTCAAGAGACCCAGTACTTC. It codes for CASSPGQGSFQETQYF.

This clone was seen a few times. CDR3 loop: CASRGIGTNYGYTF. CDR3 sequence (DNA): TGTGCCAGCAGGGGTATTGGGACTAACTATGGCTACACCTTC. The rearrangement links TRBV6-5 to TRBJ1-2; D is unclear. CDR1 and CDR2 from the germline V gene are MNHEY and SVGAGI. The CDR3 covers 14 residues. Deletions cut 6 bases from V and 0 bases from J, with 11 bases between.

The chain recombines TRBV6-5 with TRBJ1-3; 7 nucleotides match TRBD1. V was clipped by 2 bases and J by 2 bases; unmatched bases: 3. CDR3 length: 15 residues. In germline, CDR1 is MNHEY, CDR2 SVGAGI. Here the CDR3 reads CASSYDRVPGNTIYF. The DNA of the CDR3 is TGTGCCAGCAGTTACGACAGGGTGCCTGGAAACACCATATATTTT.

This clone was observed a few times. The chain is built from TRBV10-3 and TRBJ1-2, with D possibly matching TRBD1 (6 bases). The CDR3 is 16 amino acids. CDR1 and CDR2 (germline): ENHRY, SYGVKD. Trimming removed 5 bases at V and 0 bases at J, with 16 bases between. This CDR3 is CAISRGGGPSNYGYTF. CDR3 bases: TGTGCCATCAGTCGGGGAGGGGGGCCTTCTAACTATGGCTACACCTTC.

V gene TRBV5-1 combines with J gene TRBJ2-5, with 7 nucleotides matching TRBD2. The length of the CDR3 is 17 residues. With 3 bases clipped from V and 0 bases from J, the junction kept 11 bases outside the gene matches. Germline V gives CDR1 SGHRS, CDR2 YFSETQ. The CDR3 here is CASSWGGGLGYQETQYF. Written as DNA, the CDR3 is TGCGCCAGCAGCTGGGGCGGCGGACTAGGGTACCAAGAGACCCAGTACTTC.

This clone came up a few times. Distinct nucleotide sequences in the sample also encode this CDR3. V usage is TRBV5-1 and J usage is TRBJ1-5, with D perhaps TRBD1 (5 bases). Germline CDR1 is SGHRS and CDR2 is YFSETQ. Trimming removed 3 bases at V and 4 bases at J, with 8 bases between. This CDR3 comprises 13 residues. CDR3 loop: CASSSGDNQPQHF. The DNA of the CDR3 is TGCGCCAGCAGCTCGGGGGATAATCAGCCCCAGCATTTT.

This clone was observed a handful of times. The rearrangement links TRBV10-3 to TRBJ2-5, with TRBD1 matching over 10 bases. The CDR3 runs 14 residues. Germline CDR1 and CDR2: ENHRY and SYGVKD. J lost 1 base, V lost 7 bases, and 3 bases had no gene match. The CDR3 DNA sequence: TGTGCCATCAATCGACAGGGGGCCCAAGAGACCCAGTACTTC. Its translation is CAINRQGAQETQYF.

The rearrangement links TRBV10-3 to TRBJ2-1; 7 bases agree with TRBD1. V shed 7 bases and J 4 bases; nucleotides not matched to a gene: 7. CDR3 size: 14 residues. The V gene's germline CDR1 is ENHRY and CDR2 SYGVKD. The CDR3 DNA reads TGTGCCATCAAAATGGGACAGAATTACAATGAGCAGTTCTTC. The encoded protein is CAIKMGQNYNEQFF.

In DNA form, the CDR3 reads TGTGCCAGCAGCCCTGACAGGGCGGGGTATGGCTACACCTTC. It encodes CASSPDRAGYGYTF. The chain joins TRBV9 to TRBJ1-2; 7 positions agree with TRBD1. Germline V gives CDR1 SGDLS, CDR2 YYNGEE. The CDR3 has 14 amino acids. The V and J ends lost 4 bases and 5 bases, in that order; junction bases with no gene match: 8.

The chain recombines TRBV9 with TRBJ1-2; no reliable D call. The CDR3 sequence is 14 residues long. Trimming cost V 0 bases and J 3 bases, with 9 bases left between them. The germline gives CDR1 SGDLS, CDR2 YYNGEE. This CDR3 is CASSVAAGYYGYTF. The CDR3 DNA reads as TGTGCCAGCAGCGTAGCTGCGGGGTACTATGGCTACACCTTC.

The sample holds a few counts of this clone. The rearrangement uses TRBV5-1 and TRBJ2-7, with TRBD1 matching over 9 bases. The V and J ends lost 0 bases and 1 base, in that order; junction bases with no gene match: 11. This CDR3 has 18 amino acids. Germline lookup yields CDR1 SGHRS and CDR2 YFSETQ. The chain's CDR3 is CASSLVWDRAVLSYEQYF. The CDR3, as DNA: TGCGCCAGCAGCTTGGTTTGGGACAGGGCTGTGTTATCCTACGAGCAGTACTTC. The whole variable domain, remainder taken from reference TRBV5-1 and TRBJ2-7, is KAGVTQTPRYLIKTRGQQVTLSCSPISGHRSVSWYQQTPGQGLQFLFEYFSETQRNKGNFPGRFSGRQFSNSRSEMNVSTLELGDSALYLCASSLVWDRAVLSYEQYFGPGTRLTVT.

The V call is TRBV28, the J call TRBJ1-3; 7 bases are a match to TRBD1. The V gene end was trimmed by 3 bases and the J gene end by 1 base; junction bases not matched to a gene: 12. Per germline, CDR1 MDHEN and CDR2 SYDVKM. The CDR3 has 18 amino acids. The CDR3 bases are TGTGCCAGCAGTTTCCAGAAGACAGGGAAGGTATCTGGAAACACCATATATTTT. Translation gives CASSFQKTGKVSGNTIYF.

V and J are TRBV5-4 and TRBJ2-5, with D possibly TRBD1 on 6 matching bases. Germline V CDR1 and CDR2: SGHNT, YYREEE (reference sequence). V was trimmed by 4 bases and J by 7 bases, leaving 17 bases between them. This CDR3 has 14 amino acids. In nucleotides, the CDR3 is TGTGCCAGCAGCATGGGACAAATCCGGGGGACCCAGTACTTC. It translates to CASSMGQIRGTQYF.

The genes are TRBV5-6 and TRBJ2-1; 7 nucleotides agree with TRBD2. This CDR3 is 14 amino acids long. The germline CDR1 and CDR2 sequences are SGHDT and YYEEEE. Trimming took 0 bases from V and 9 from J; bases not matched to a gene: 6. The chain's CDR3 is CASSLERLAGEQFF. DNA of the CDR3: TGTGCCAGCAGCTTGGAACGACTAGCAGGTGAGCAGTTCTTC.

The CDR3 protein is CASTLGDGTGGEVGNQPQHF. CDR3 DNA sequence: TGTGCCAGCACCCTGGGGGACGGGACAGGGGGCGAGGTGGGCAATCAGCCCCAGCATTTT. The rearrangement uses TRBV7-6 and TRBJ1-5, with 12 bases that match TRBD1. V dropped 7 bases and J dropped 2; count of bases not matched to a gene: 18. Germline CDR1 reads SGHVS; CDR2 reads FNYEAQ. This CDR3 comprises 20 residues.